Following are 24 T cell receptor beta chains from one sample sequenced in a study of T cells in Graves' hyperthyroidism and ophthalmopathy. Amplification yielded TCR beta CDR3 regions, with RNA transcripts as the source. A first-round RT-PCR of the TCR CDR3 used the HTBI primer set. Via MiXCR, TCRdb re-called the multiplex PCR reads, giving one row per CDR3 protein. The sample carries 250,000 to 300,000 distinct CDR3 sequences, 13% to 15% recorded once. Sequencing used blood. These receptors were obtained from a middle-aged woman with Graves' hyperthyroidism that later progressed to Graves' ophthalmopathy.

The sample holds one count of this clonotype. The chain is built from TRBV27 and TRBJ1-2; 10 bases fit TRBD1. The CDR3 contains 16 residues. The germline V gene has CDR1 MNHEY and CDR2 SMNVEV (reference sequence). After removal of 5 bases from V and 5 bases from J, the junction contained 11 bases not matched to a gene. The CDR3 spells CASSSISGQGIYGYTF. Here the CDR3 DNA reads TGTGCCAGCAGTAGTATTTCGGGACAGGGGATATATGGCTACACCTTC.

The CDR3 protein is CAWSSGTAKISGNTIYF. The CDR3 DNA sequence: TGTGCCTGGAGTTCCGGGACAGCGAAGATCTCTGGAAACACCATATATTTT. This chain uses TRBV30 with TRBJ1-3, with 7 bases identical to TRBD1. This CDR3 contains 17 residues. The V gene end was trimmed by 2 bases and the J gene end by 0 bases; junction bases not matched to a gene: 10. Germline V CDR1 and CDR2: GTSNPN, SVGIG (reference sequence).

This clonotype was seen ten or more times. This chain links TRBV19 with TRBJ2-1; TRBD2 matches 13 bases. J lost 6 bases, V lost 5 bases, and 13 bases had no gene match. From germline, CDR1 is LNHDA and CDR2 SQIVND (reference sequence). The length of the CDR3 is 18 residues. Here the CDR3 DNA reads TGTGCCAGTAGTCCGAGGACTAGCGGGAGAGTCGGTGGCAATGAGCAGTTCTTC. As protein: CASSPRTSGRVGGNEQFF.

The chain has TRBV9 and TRBJ2-1; a weak D match, TRBD2 (6 bases). Germline values: CDR1 SGDLS, CDR2 YYNGEE. The CDR3 loop spans 13 amino acids. Trimming pared 4 bases from V and 8 bases from J, leaving 13 bases between. CDR3 in amino acids: CASSSRGEHEQFF. The DNA for the CDR3 is TGTGCCAGCAGCTCCCGCGGGGAGCATGAGCAGTTCTTC.

This clonotype was observed many times. V usage is TRBV7-8 and J usage is TRBJ2-7, with 11 bases that match TRBD2. Germline-derived CDR1 and CDR2 are SGHVS and FQNEAQ. V lost 5 bases, J lost 0 bases, and 18 bases stayed unmatched. The length of the CDR3 is 20 residues. The CDR3 loop is CASSPRGLAGGDSSSYEQYF. The CDR3 nucleotides are TGTGCCAGCAGCCCCCGTGGGTTAGCGGGAGGGGATTCAAGCTCCTACGAGCAGTACTTC.

The chain combines TRBV7-3 with TRBJ2-7; D remains ambiguous. CDR1 is SGHTA and CDR2 is FQGTGA in the germline V gene. This CDR3 is built from 14 residues. V was clipped by 3 bases and J by 1 base, with 10 bases between them. The CDR3 protein is CASSFKGRSYEQYF. CDR3 DNA sequence: TGTGCCAGCAGCTTTAAAGGACGGTCCTACGAGCAGTACTTC.

Only a few counts were recorded for this clonotype. The chain recombines TRBV6-1 with TRBJ1-4; 8 bases map to TRBD1. Trimming at V came to 4 bases and at J to 8 bases, leaving 9 bases not matched to a gene. Germline-derived CDR1 and CDR2 are MNHNS and SASEGT. The CDR3 loop spans 15 amino acids. The DNA for the CDR3 is TGTGCCAGCAGTGCGTCGGACAGGGTGGGAGAAAAACTGTTTTTT. Translating it yields CASSASDRVGEKLFF.

Ten or more counts support this clonotype. This rearrangement joins TRBV20-1 to TRBJ2-7, with TRBD1 matching over 9 bases. Germline values: CDR1 DFQATT, CDR2 SNEGSKA (reference sequence). V shed 6 bases and J 3 bases; nucleotides not matched to a gene: 9. The CDR3 has 14 amino acids. CDR3 DNA: TGCAGTGCGTCCTCCGGGACAGGGTTCTACGAGCAGTACTTC. This encodes CSASSGTGFYEQYF.

This clonotype was found a few times. The chain is built from TRBV6-1 and TRBJ1-2, with D possibly being TRBD1 (5 bases). CDR3 length: 13 residues. Germline V gene data show CDR1 as MNHNS and CDR2 as SASEGT. The germline V and J ends were trimmed by 6 bases and 3 bases, with 11 bases remaining between them. CDR3 sequence reads: CASSRTSDYGYTF. Here the CDR3 DNA reads TGTGCCAGCAGCCGGACATCTGACTATGGCTACACCTTC.

This clonotype was seen a few times. The chain links TRBV3-1 to TRBJ2-2; 10 positions agree with TRBD2. Germline CDR1 is LGHDT and CDR2 is YNNKEL (reference sequence). The CDR3 totals 16 residues. Trimming cost V 2 bases and J 4 bases; bases outside gene matches: 4. This CDR3 reads CASSQLAGVFTGELFF. CDR3 sequence (DNA): TGTGCCAGCAGCCAACTAGCGGGAGTATTCACCGGGGAGCTGTTTTTT.

This clonotype has a count of ten or more. J is TRBJ2-1 and V is TRBV6-2 or TRBV6-3; TRBD1 might be the D (6 bases). The CDR3 extends over 13 amino acids. Trimming took off 4 bases at V and 4 bases at J, with 8 bases between the two ends. Germline lookup yields CDR1 MNHEY and CDR2 SVGEGT. The CDR3 is CASSFGQYNEQFF. CDR3 coding DNA: TGTGCCAGCAGTTTTGGACAGTACAATGAGCAGTTCTTC.

In this sample, this clonotype turned up many times. The chain is built from TRBV6-1 and TRBJ2-3, with 7 positions matching TRBD1. This CDR3 region has 14 residues. After removal of 2 bases from V and 3 bases from J, the junction contained 2 bases not matched to a gene. Germline V gives CDR1 MNHNS, CDR2 SASEGT. CDR3 protein: CASSEWDSTDTQYF. The DNA of the CDR3 is TGTGCCAGCAGTGAATGGGACAGTACAGATACGCAGTATTTT.

Comment on this clonotype: This sequence may be a read error, since a much larger clone differs from it by one base. The chain joins TRBV29-1 to TRBJ2-3, with 9 bases fitting TRBD2. The CDR3 runs 14 residues. V was clipped by 6 bases and J by 3 bases; unmatched bases: 7. Germline CDR1 and CDR2: SQVTM and ANQGSEA. CDR3 region: CSVFSGSTTDTQYF. The CDR3, as DNA: TGCAGCGTGTTTAGCGGGAGCACGACAGATACGCAGTATTTT.

This clonotype was observed many times. This chain connects TRBV27 to TRBJ2-5; D may correspond to TRBD1 or TRBD2 (5 bases each). The CDR3 runs to 15 residues. CDR1 MNHEY and CDR2 SMNVEV come from the germline V gene (reference sequence). Trimming pared 6 bases from V and 0 bases from J, leaving 14 bases between. The CDR3 protein is CASRYRWRNQETQYF. The CDR3 DNA is TGTGCCAGCAGATACAGGTGGAGGAACCAAGAGACCCAGTACTTC.

This clonotype was counted only a few times. The chain combines TRBV6-1 with TRBJ2-7; D perhaps matches TRBD2 (5 bases). This CDR3 has 14 amino acids. V was pared by 4 bases and J by 1 base, with 11 bases between. Germline loops: CDR1 MNHNS, CDR2 SASEGT. The CDR3 loop is CASSVRTSSYEQYF. CDR3 in DNA: TGTGCCAGCAGTGTCCGGACTTCTTCCTACGAGCAGTACTTC.

There are a few counts of this clonotype. This sequence joins TRBV5-1 and TRBJ2-2, with a possible D match to TRBD1 (5 bases). CDR1 is SGHRS and CDR2 is YFSETQ in the germline V gene. CDR3 length: 12 amino acids. V lost 6 bases, J lost 5 bases, and 8 bases lay in between. The CDR3 is CASTNRTGELFF. In DNA form, the CDR3 reads TGCGCCAGCACGAACAGGACCGGGGAGCTGTTTTTT. The full variable domain, completed using reference TRBV5-1 and TRBJ2-2, is KAGVTQTPRYLIKTRGQQVTLSCSPISGHRSVSWYQQTPGQGLQFLFEYFSETQRNKGNFPGRFSGRQFSNSRSEMNVSTLELGDSALYLCASTNRTGELFFGEGSRLTVL.

The genes are TRBV5-1 and TRBJ1-4; D ambiguous. Trimming removed 6 bases from V and 6 bases from J, with 15 bases in between. CDR1 and CDR2 (germline): SGHRS, YFSETQ. The CDR3 has 14 amino acids. CDR3 in DNA: TGCGCCAGCAAACTGGGGAAGGCGGATGAAAAACTGTTTTTT. This encodes CASKLGKADEKLFF. Full variable domain (remainder filled in from reference TRBV5-1 and TRBJ1-4): KAGVTQTPRYLIKTRGQQVTLSCSPISGHRSVSWYQQTPGQGLQFLFEYFSETQRNKGNFPGRFSGRQFSNSRSEMNVSTLELGDSALYLCASKLGKADEKLFFGSGTQLSVL.

This clonotype was found many times. V gene TRBV15 combines with J gene TRBJ2-1; D may correspond to TRBD1 or TRBD2 (5 bases each). V lost 9 bases and J 5 bases, leaving 14 bases between the germline ends. This CDR3 is built from 13 residues. Germline CDR1 reads LNHNV; CDR2 reads YYDKDF (reference sequence). The CDR3 region is CATLNPGHNEQFF. The CDR3 coding sequence is TGTGCCACTTTAAATCCGGGACACAATGAGCAGTTCTTC.

This clonotype was detected many times. The rearrangement links TRBV7-9 to TRBJ1-2; possible D gene TRBD1, 5 bases. The germline gives CDR1 SEHNR, CDR2 FQNEAQ (reference sequence). Trimming took 0 bases from V and 11 from J, leaving 10 bases between them. The CDR3 runs 12 residues. The CDR3 reads CASSLADRLYTF. The CDR3 coding sequence is TGTGCCAGCAGCTTAGCCGACAGACTATACACCTTC.

This clonotype has at least ten counts. This chain links TRBV4-2 with TRBJ1-6, with unresolved D. The CDR3 has 12 amino acids. In germline, CDR1 is LGHNA, CDR2 YNFKEQ. Trimming removed 4 bases at V and 6 bases at J, with 4 bases between. CDR3 sequence (DNA): TGTGCCAGCAGCCGTTTTAATTCACCCCTCCACTTT. Translating gives CASSRFNSPLHF.

The chain combines TRBV30 with TRBJ2-7, with TRBD1 matching over 7 bases. Trimming at V came to 3 bases and at J to 3 bases, leaving 5 bases not matched to a gene. This CDR3 is 13 amino acids long. CDR1 and CDR2 (germline): GTSNPN, SVGIG (reference sequence). For the CDR3, the DNA is TGTGCCTGGAGACCGGACAGGCGCTACGAGCAGTACTTC. Translating gives CAWRPDRRYEQYF.

The sample holds many counts of this clonotype. The chain couples TRBV18 to TRBJ2-7, with D unresolved. Germline V gene sequence: CDR1 KGHSH, CDR2 LQKENI. V was trimmed by 4 bases and J by 7 bases, leaving 23 bases between them. The CDR3 sequence is 16 residues long. The CDR3 is CASSHPDALFLWEQYF. The CDR3 DNA is TGTGCCAGCTCACACCCCGACGCCTTATTTTTGTGGGAGCAGTACTTC. The whole variable domain, remainder taken from reference TRBV18 and TRBJ2-7, is NAGVMQNPRHLVRRRGQEARLRCSPMKGHSHVYWYRQLPEEGLKFMVYLQKENIIDESGMPKERFSAEFPKEGPSILRIQQVVRGDSAAYFCASSHPDALFLWEQYFGPGTRLTVT.

Many counts were recorded for this clonotype. The CDR3 region has the DNA TGCAGTGCCCCTGGACAGGGGAATTTAGGGAATGAGCAGTTCTTC. Its protein product is CSAPGQGNLGNEQFF. J is TRBJ2-1 and V is TRBV20-1, with 9 bases matching TRBD1. V gave up 6 bases and J gave up 7 bases; unmatched junction bases: 13. The CDR3 runs to 15 residues. Germline CDR1 DFQATT, CDR2 SNEGSKA (reference sequence).

This clonotype turned up a few times. The chain has TRBV6-5 and TRBJ2-2, with D hard to call. The CDR3 has 16 amino acids. Trimming cost V 0 bases and J 0 bases, with 8 bases left between them. Germline values: CDR1 MNHEY, CDR2 SVGAGI. The CDR3 region has the DNA TGTGCCAGCAGTTACTCGGGGTCTGCGAACACCGGGGAGCTGTTTTTT. It yields the protein CASSYSGSANTGELFF.